This T cell receptor beta chain was sequenced in a study of molecular identifiers for immune sequencing clone quantification. Overall study results and limits: Spiked Jurkat TCR RNA from one cell was reportedly detectable among about 1 million naive cells.

About this clonotype itself: The antigen is undetermined.

Per the germline V gene, CDR1 is SNHLY and CDR2 is FYNNEI. The CDR3 totals 12 residues. V was pared by 9 bases and J by 5 bases, with 7 bases of the junction left unmatched. Naive CD8 library inputs spanned 20,000 to 1,000,000 sorted cells and 10%, 30% or 50% RNA. The authors sorted naive CD8 T cells as CD8+CD4-CCR7+CD45RA+. It was with previously described methods and listed TCR primers that bulk TCR libraries were made. TCRdb re-called the PCR reads through MiXCR, storing one row per CDR3 protein. Of 460,000 or so distinct CDR3 sequences listed, over 20% are singletons. This TCR was sampled from a human donor in good health. Some libraries in this study had Jurkat cell RNA spiked in. This rearrangement joins TRBV2 to TRBJ2-7; TRBD1 matches at 7 bases. The specimen was naive CD8+ T cells from blood, with Jurkat cell RNA spiked in. Subset in this sample: FACS-sorted CD8+CD4-CCR7+CD45RA+ naive T cells. The CDR3 sequence is CARRDSGDEQYF. CDR3 coding DNA: TGTGCCAGGAGGGACAGTGGGGACGAGCAGTACTTC. Combining the CDR3 with reference TRBV2 and TRBJ2-7 gives the whole variable domain EPEVTQTPSHQVTQMGQEVILRCVPISNHLYFYWYRQILGQKVEFLVSFYNNEISEKSEIFDDQFSVERPDGSNFTLKIRSTKLEDSAMYFCARRDSGDEQYFGPGTRLTVT.